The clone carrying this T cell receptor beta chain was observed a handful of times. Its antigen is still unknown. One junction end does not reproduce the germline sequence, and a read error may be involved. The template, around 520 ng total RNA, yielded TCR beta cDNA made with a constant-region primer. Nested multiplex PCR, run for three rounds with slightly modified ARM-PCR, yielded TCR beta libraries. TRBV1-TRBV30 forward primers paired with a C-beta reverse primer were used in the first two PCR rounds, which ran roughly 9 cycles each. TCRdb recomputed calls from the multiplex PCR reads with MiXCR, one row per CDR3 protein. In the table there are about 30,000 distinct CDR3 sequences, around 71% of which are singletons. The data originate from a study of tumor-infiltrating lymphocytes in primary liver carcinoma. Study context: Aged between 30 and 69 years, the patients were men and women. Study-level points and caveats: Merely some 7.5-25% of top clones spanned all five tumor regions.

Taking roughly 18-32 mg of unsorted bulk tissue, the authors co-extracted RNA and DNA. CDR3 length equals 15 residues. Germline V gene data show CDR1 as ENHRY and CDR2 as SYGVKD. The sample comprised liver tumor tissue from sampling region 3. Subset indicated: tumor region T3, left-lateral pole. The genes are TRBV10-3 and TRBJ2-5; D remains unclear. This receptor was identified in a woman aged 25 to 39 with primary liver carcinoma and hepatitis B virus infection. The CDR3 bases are TGTACCATCAGTGAGTGGGCTACCAGACAAGAGACCCAGTACTTT. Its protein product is CTISEWATRQETQYF.